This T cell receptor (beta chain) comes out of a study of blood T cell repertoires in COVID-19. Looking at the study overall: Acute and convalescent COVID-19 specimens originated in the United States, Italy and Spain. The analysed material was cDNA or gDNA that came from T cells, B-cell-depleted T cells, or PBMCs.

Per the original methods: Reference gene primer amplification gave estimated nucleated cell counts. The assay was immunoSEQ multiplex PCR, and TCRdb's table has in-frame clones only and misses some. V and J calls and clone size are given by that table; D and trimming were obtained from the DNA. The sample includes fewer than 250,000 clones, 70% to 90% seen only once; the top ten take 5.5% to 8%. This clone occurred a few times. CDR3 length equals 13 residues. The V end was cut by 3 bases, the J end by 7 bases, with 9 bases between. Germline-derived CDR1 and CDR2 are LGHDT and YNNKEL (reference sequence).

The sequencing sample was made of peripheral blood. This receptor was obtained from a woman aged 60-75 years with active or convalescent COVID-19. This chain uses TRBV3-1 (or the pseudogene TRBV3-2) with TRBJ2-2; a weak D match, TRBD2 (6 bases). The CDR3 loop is CASSQGLGGELFF. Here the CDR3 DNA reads TGTGCCAGCAGCCAGGGACTTGGCGGGGAGCTGTTTTTT.